The sequence of this T cell receptor beta chain was determined in a study of blood T cell repertoires in COVID-19. Study in general: The United States, Italy and Spain supplied acute and convalescent COVID-19 samples. From T cells, B-cell-depleted T cells, or PBMCs came the material, which was cDNA or gDNA.

V lost 9 bases, J lost 13 bases, and 13 bases stayed unmatched. The CDR3 is made up of 13 amino acids. Germline loops: CDR1 SGHNT, CDR2 YYREEE (reference sequence). Authors' data handling: Estimated nucleated cell counts came from reference gene primer amplification. Assay used: immunoSEQ multiplex PCR; TCRdb lists only in-frame clones, some missing. V, J and clone size are taken as reported in that table, and D and trimming were inferred from the DNA itself. The sample lists 100,000 or so clones, roughly 95% seen once, with around 4.7% in the top ten. What was sequenced was peripheral blood. The rearrangement uses TRBV5-4 and TRBJ2-4, with 10 bases lining up with TRBD1. This receptor was taken from a human donor with active COVID-19. The donor label of this sample is uncertain. CDR3 nucleotides: TGTGCCACTACCCGGGACAGGGGATTCCTCCAGTACTTC. It encodes CATTRDRGFLQYF.